A selection of T cell receptor beta chains follows, all from one sample in a study of blood T cells in healthy people across ages. One entry per CDR3 protein results from TCRdb running MiXCR on the 5' RACE reads. The sample contains hundreds of thousands of distinct CDR3 sequences, approximately 25% of which appear only once. This sample was shared with a second study, whose subject was T cells of mothers and their children.

Sequenced sample: blood. All receptors come from a boy aged 10-17 years in good health. Both conserved end residues are part of each CDR3. Fields, in order: V gene, J gene, D gene, clone size, CDR3 DNA, CDR3 protein. The D gene is left open where the match is weak. Clone size is shown for a subset of rows, as once, few, many or a class of expanded clone.

TRBV7-3,TRBJ1-1,TRBD1,-,TGTGCCAGCAGCGAAGTAGGACAGGGACCTATGAACACTGAAGCTTTCTTT,CASSEVGQGPMNTEAFF
TRBV4-1,TRBJ2-6,-,many,TGCGCCAGCAGCGCAAGTTCTGGGGCCAACGTCCTGACTTTC,CASSASSGANVLTF
TRBV28,TRBJ2-1,TRBD2,-,TGTGCCAGCAGTTTAAGGGGACTAGCGGGCAATTACAATGAGCAGTTCTTC,CASSLRGLAGNYNEQFF
TRBV11-2,TRBJ2-5,-,few,TGTGCCAGCAGCTTAGATTACAACCCCGGCGGGACCCAGTACTTC,CASSLDYNPGGTQYF
TRBV28,TRBJ2-3,TRBD2,-,TGTGCCAGCAGAAGAACTAGCGGAGAGGGGGCAGATACGCAGTATTTT,CASRRTSGEGADTQYF
TRBV10-3,TRBJ2-7,-,-,TGTGCCATCAGTGAGGGGCAGCCGAACTCCTACGAGCAGTACTTC,CAISEGQPNSYEQYF
TRBV24-1,TRBJ2-6,-,-,TGTGCCACCAGTGATTTCGACAGGACTGGGGCCAACGTCCTGACTTTC,CATSDFDRTGANVLTF
TRBV5-1,TRBJ1-4,TRBD1,-,TGCGCCAGCAGCCCCGGGACAGAGGATGAAAAACTGTTTTTT,CASSPGTEDEKLFF
TRBV7-2,TRBJ2-3,TRBD2,-,TGTGCCAGCAGCAGAGCCTCACTAGCGGGCGCAGATACGCAGTATTTT,CASSRASLAGADTQYF
TRBV9,TRBJ1-2,TRBD1,-,TGTGCCAGCAGCCTGCGACCGGGACAGGGGGACTATGGCTACACCTTC,CASSLRPGQGDYGYTF
TRBV6-5,TRBJ1-2,-,-,TGTGCCAGCAGTTACGGGAAGACAGGCAGTGGCTACACCTTC,CASSYGKTGSGYTF
TRBV12-3/TRBV12-4,TRBJ2-6,TRBD1,-,TGTGCCAGCAGTTTAAGGGACAGGGGAATTAATGGGGCCAACGTCCTGACTTTC,CASSLRDRGINGANVLTF
TRBV12-3/TRBV12-4,TRBJ1-1,-,few,TGTGCCAGCACCCCCCGGGGCACCTTTCCGAACACTGAAGCTTTCTTT,CASTPRGTFPNTEAFF
TRBV3-1,TRBJ1-2,TRBD1,few,TGTGCCAGCAGCCAAGTTCAGGGGGATGGCTACACCTTC,CASSQVQGDGYTF
TRBV19,TRBJ2-5,-,-,TGTGCCAGTAGTCCCCAGATAAGTACAGAGACCCAGTACTTC,CASSPQISTETQYF
TRBV2,TRBJ2-1,TRBD2,-,TGTGCCAGCAGGCAGCGGGAGGCCTACAATGAGCAGTTCTTC,CASRQREAYNEQFF